This record looks at one T cell receptor beta chain sequence and its context. The antigen remains unidentified. This specimen comes from a study of cytomegalovirus exposure and HLA in healthy donors. Study summary: Within the Caucasian-associated ancestry cluster were more than 75% of the roughly 400 genotyped donors. Overall study findings and caveats: A few of the chains that were CMV-associated were confirmed in vitro to be specific for CMV antigens.

13 Jbeta primers and 60 Vbeta primers were used for the PCR. Clones were sequenced by immunoSEQ multiplex PCR, and TCRdb holds only the in-frame ones, with some missing. The specimen's table records about 200,000 clones. The CDR3 is 14 residues long. V lost 5 bases and J 1 base, leaving 11 bases between the germline ends. CDR1 and CDR2 from the germline V gene are MDHEN and SYDVKM. The source is a girl aged 2-15 years in good health and CMV-seropositive. Sequenced material: PBMCs. J is TRBJ1-1 and V is TRBV28; the D is unclear. The CDR3 region has the DNA TGTGCCAGCAGTGTTTATCCGGGGAACACTGAAGCTTTCTTT. Translating gives CASSVYPGNTEAFF.